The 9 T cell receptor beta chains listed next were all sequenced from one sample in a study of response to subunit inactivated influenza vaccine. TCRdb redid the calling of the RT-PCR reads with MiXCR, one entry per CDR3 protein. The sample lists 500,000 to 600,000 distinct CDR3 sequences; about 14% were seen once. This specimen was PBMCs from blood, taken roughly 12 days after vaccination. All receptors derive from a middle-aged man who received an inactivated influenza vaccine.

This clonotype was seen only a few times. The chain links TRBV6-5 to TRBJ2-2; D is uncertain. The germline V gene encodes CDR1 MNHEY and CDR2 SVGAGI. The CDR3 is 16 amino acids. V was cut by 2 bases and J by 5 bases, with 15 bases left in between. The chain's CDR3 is CASSYPTTVGTGELFF. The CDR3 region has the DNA TGTGCCAGCAGTTACCCCACGACGGTGGGGACCGGGGAGCTGTTTTTT.

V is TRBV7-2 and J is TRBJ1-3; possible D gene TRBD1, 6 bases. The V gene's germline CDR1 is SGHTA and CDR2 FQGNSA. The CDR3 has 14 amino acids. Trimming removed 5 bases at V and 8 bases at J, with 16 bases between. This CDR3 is CASSQDSGVDTIYF. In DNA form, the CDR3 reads TGTGCCAGCAGCCAGGACAGTGGCGTGGACACCATATATTTT. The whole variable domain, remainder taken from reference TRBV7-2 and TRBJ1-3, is GAGVSQSPSNKVTEKGKDVELRCDPISGHTALYWYRQSLGQGLEFLIYFQGNSAPDKSGLPSDRFSAERTGGSVSTLTIQRTQQEDSAVYLCASSQDSGVDTIYFGEGSWLTVV.

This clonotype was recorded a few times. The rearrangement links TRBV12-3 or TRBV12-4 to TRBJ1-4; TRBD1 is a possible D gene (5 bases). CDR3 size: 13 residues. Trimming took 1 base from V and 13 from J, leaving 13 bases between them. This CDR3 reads CASSLEIGGTLFF. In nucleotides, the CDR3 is TGTGCCAGCAGTTTAGAGATAGGCGGGACACTGTTTTTT.

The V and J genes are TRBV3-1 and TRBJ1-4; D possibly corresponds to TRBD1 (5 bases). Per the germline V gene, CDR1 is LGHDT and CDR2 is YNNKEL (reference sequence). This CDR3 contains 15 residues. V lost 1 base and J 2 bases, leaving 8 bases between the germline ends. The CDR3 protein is CASSQVGGTNEKLFF. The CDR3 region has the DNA TGTGCCAGCAGCCAAGTCGGGGGGACTAATGAAAAACTGTTTTTT.

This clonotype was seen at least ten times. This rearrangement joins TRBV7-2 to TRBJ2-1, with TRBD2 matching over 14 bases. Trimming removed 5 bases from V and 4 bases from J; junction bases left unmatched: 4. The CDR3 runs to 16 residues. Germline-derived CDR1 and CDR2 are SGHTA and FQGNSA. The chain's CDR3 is CASSRGLAGGYNEQFF. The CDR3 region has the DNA TGTGCCAGCAGCCGAGGACTAGCGGGGGGTTACAATGAGCAGTTCTTC.

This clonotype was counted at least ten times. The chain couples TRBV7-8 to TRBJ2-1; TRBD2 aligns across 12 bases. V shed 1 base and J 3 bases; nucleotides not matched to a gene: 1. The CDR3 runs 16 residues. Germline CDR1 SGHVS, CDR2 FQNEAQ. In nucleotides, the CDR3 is TGTGCCAGCAGCTTAGGGGGACTAGCGGGCTACAATGAGCAGTTCTTC. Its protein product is CASSLGGLAGYNEQFF.

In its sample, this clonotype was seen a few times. The CDR3 here is CASSIIAGTGSYNEQFF. Written as DNA, the CDR3 is TGTGCCAGCAGTATCATCGCCGGGACAGGGTCTTACAATGAGCAGTTCTTC. V and J are TRBV28 and TRBJ2-1, with 9 bases matching TRBD1. Per germline, CDR1 MDHEN and CDR2 SYDVKM. J lost 4 bases, V lost 5 bases, and 12 bases had no gene match. The CDR3 is 17 residues long.

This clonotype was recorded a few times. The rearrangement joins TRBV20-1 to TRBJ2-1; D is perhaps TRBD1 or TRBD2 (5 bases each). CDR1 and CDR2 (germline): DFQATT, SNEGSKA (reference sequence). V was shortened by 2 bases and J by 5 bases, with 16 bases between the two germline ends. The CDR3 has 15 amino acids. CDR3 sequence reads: CSARSPGLPNNEQFF. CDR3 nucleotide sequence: TGCAGTGCTAGATCTCCGGGGCTGCCTAACAATGAGCAGTTCTTC.

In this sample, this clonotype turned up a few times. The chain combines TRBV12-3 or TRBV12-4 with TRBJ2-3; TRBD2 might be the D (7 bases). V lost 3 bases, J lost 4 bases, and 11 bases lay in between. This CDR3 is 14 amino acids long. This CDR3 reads CASSLEGGPDTQYF. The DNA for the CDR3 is TGTGCCAGCAGTTTGGAGGGGGGGCCAGATACGCAGTATTTT.